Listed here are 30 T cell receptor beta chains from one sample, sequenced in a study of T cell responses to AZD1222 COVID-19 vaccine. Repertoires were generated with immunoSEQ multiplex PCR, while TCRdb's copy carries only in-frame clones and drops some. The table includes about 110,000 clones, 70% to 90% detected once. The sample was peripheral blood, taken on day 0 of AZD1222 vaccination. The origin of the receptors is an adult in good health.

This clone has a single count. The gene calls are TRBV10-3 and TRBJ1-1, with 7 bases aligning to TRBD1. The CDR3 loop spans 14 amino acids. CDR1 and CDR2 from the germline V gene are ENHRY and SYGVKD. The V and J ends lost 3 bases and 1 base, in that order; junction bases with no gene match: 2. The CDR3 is CAISDRQGNTEAFF. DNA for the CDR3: TGTGCCATCAGTGATAGACAGGGGAACACTGAAGCTTTCTTT.

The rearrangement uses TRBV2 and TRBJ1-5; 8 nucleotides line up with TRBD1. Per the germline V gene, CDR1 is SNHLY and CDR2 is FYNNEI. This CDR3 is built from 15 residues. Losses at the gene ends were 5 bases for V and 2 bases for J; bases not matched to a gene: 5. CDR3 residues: CASSTTGDRNQPQHF. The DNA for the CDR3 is TGTGCCAGCAGTACGACAGGGGATCGCAATCAGCCCCAGCATTTT.

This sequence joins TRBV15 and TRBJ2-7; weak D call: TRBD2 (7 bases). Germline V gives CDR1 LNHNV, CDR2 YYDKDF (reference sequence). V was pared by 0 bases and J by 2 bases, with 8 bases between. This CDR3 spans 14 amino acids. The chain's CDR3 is CATSREGGAYEQYF. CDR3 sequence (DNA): TGTGCCACCAGCAGAGAAGGGGGGGCCTACGAGCAGTACTTC.

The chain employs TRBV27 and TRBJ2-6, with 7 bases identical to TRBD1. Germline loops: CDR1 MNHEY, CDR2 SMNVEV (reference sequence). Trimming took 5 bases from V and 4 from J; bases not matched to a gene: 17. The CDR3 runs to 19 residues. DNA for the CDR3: TGTGCCAGCAGTCGTCTGGCCCTAACACAGGGGCTCGGGGCCAACGTCCTGACTTTC. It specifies CASSRLALTQGLGANVLTF.

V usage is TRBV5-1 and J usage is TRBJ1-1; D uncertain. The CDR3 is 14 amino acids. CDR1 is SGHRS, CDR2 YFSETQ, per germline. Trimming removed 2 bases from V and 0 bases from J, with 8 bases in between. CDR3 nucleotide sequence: TGCGCCAGCAGCTTAGCTACCATGAACACTGAAGCTTTCTTT. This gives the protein CASSLATMNTEAFF.

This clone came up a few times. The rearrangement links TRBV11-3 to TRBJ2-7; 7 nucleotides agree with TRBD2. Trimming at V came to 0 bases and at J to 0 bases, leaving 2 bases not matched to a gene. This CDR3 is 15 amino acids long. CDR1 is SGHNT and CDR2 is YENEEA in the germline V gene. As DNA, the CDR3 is TGTGCCAGCAGCTTAGATGTAGCGGGCTCCTACGAGCAGTACTTC. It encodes CASSLDVAGSYEQYF.

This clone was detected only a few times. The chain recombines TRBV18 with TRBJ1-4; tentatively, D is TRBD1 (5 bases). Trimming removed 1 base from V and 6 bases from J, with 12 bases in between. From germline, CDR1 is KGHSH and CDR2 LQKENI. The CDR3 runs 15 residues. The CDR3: CASSPRQGLDEKLFF. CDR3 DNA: TGTGCCAGCTCACCACGTCAGGGTTTGGATGAAAAACTGTTTTTT.

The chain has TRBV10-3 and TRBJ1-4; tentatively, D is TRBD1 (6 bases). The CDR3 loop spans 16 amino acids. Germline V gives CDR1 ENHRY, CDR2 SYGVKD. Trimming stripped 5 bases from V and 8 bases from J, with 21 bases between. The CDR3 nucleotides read TGTGCCATCAGTAAGGGGGAAACAGGGTCGGGCGAAAAACTGTTTTTT. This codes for CAISKGETGSGEKLFF.

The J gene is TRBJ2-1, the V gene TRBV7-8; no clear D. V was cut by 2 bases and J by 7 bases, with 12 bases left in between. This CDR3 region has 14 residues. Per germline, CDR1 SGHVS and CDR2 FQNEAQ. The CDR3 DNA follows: TGTGCCAGCAGCTTATTTGGGGTCCGAAATGAGCAGTTCTTC. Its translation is CASSLFGVRNEQFF.

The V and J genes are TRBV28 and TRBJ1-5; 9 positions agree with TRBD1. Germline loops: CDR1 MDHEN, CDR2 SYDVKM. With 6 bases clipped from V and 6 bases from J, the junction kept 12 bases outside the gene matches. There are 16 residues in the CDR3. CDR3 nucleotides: TGTGCCAGCAGCCCGTCGGGACAGGGAGTGGTTCAGCCCCAGCATTTT. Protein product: CASSPSGQGVVQPQHF.

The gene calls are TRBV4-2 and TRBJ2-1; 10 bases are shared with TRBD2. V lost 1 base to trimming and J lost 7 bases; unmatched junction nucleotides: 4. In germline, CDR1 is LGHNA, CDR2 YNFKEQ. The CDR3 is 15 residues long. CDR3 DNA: TGTGCCAGCAGCCAAGGGACTAGCGGTACAAATGAGCAGTTCTTC. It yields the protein CASSQGTSGTNEQFF.

CDR3 bases: TGTGCCTGGGGGCGGGACCCCCGCGTGAACACTGAAGCTTTCTTT. Its protein is CAWGRDPRVNTEAFF. V usage is TRBV30 and J usage is TRBJ1-1, with D tentatively TRBD1 (5 bases). Trimming shortened V by 5 bases and J by 0 bases, and 16 bases separated the two germline ends. The CDR3 contains 15 residues. Germline assignment: CDR1 GTSNPN and CDR2 SVGIG (reference sequence).

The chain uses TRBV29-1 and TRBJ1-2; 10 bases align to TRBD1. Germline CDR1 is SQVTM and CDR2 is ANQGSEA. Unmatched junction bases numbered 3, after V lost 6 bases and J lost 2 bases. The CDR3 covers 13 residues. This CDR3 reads CSVGTGENYGYTF. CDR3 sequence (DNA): TGCAGCGTCGGGACAGGGGAGAACTATGGCTACACCTTC.

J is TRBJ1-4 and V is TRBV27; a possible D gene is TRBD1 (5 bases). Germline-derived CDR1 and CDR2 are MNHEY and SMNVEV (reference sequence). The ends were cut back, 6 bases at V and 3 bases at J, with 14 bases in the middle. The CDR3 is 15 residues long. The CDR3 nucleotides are TGTGCCAGCAGCCCACAACAGGCGGCTAATGAAAAACTGTTTTTT. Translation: CASSPQQAANEKLFF.

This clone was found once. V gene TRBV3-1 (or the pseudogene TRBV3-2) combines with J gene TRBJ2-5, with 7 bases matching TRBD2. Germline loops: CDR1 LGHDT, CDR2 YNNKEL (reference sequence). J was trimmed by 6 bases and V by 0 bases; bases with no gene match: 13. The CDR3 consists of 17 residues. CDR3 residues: CASSQERGAGSRKTQYF. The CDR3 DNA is TGTGCCAGCAGCCAAGAGAGGGGAGCGGGGAGTCGGAAGACCCAGTACTTC.

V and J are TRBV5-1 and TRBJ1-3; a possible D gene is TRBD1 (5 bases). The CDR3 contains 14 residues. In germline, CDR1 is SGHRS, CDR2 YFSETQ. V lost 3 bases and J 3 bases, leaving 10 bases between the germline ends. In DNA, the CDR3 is TGCGCCAGCAGCTCCACAGGTTTTGGAAACACCATATATTTT. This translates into CASSSTGFGNTIYF. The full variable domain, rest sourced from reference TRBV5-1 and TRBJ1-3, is KAGVTQTPRYLIKTRGQQVTLSCSPISGHRSVSWYQQTPGQGLQFLFEYFSETQRNKGNFPGRFSGRQFSNSRSEMNVSTLELGDSALYLCASSSTGFGNTIYFGEGSWLTVV.

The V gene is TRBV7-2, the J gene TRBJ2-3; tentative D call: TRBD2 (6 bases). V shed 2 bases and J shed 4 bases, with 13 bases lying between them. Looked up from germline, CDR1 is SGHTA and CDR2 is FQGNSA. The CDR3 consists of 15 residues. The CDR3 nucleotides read TGTGCCAGCAGCTTACTGGGAGGCATCCCAGATACGCAGTATTTT. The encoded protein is CASSLLGGIPDTQYF.

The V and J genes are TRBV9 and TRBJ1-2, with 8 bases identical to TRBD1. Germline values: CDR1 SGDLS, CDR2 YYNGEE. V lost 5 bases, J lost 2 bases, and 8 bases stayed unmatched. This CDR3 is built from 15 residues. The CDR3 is CASSQGATQNYGYTF. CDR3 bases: TGTGCCAGCAGTCAGGGGGCGACTCAAAACTATGGCTACACCTTC. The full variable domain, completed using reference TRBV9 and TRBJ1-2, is DSGVTQTPKHLITATGQRVTLRCSPRSGDLSVYWYQQSLDQGLQFLIQYYNGEERAKGNILERFSAQQFPDLHSELNLSSLELGDSALYFCASSQGATQNYGYTFGSGTRLTVV.

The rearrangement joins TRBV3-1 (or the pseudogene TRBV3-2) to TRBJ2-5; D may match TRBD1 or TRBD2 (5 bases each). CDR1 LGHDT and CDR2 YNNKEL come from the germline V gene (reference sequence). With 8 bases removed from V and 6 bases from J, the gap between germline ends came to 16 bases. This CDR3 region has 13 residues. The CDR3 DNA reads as TGTGCCAGCGGGACGGACACTAGAAAGACCCAGTACTTC. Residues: CASGTDTRKTQYF.

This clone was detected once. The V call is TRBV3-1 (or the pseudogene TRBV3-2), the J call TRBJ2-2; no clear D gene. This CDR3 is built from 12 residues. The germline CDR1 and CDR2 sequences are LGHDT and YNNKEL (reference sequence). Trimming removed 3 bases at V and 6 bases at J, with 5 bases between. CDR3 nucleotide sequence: TGTGCCAGCAGCCATGGACCCGGGGAGCTGTTTTTT. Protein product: CASSHGPGELFF.

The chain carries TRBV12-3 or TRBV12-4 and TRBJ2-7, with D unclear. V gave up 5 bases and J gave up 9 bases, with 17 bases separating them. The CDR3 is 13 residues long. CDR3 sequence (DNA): TGTGCCAGCAGTCTAAGCCCGATGGACGGGCAGTACTTC. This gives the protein CASSLSPMDGQYF.

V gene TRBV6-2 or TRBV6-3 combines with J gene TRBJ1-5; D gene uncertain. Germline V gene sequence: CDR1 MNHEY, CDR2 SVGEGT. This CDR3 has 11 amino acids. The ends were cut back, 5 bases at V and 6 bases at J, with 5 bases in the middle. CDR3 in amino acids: CASSQGQPQHF. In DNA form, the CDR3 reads TGTGCCAGCAGTCAAGGTCAGCCCCAGCATTTT.

The CDR3 here is CASSQRVNTIYF. In DNA, the CDR3 is TGTGCCAGCAGCCAACGGGTAAACACCATATATTTT. The chain couples TRBV3-1 (or the pseudogene TRBV3-2) to TRBJ1-3; D is unclear. Germline CDR1 reads LGHDT; CDR2 reads YNNKEL (reference sequence). Between the trimmed V and J ends, which lost 2 bases and 6 bases, there was a span of 5 bases. The CDR3 runs to 12 residues.

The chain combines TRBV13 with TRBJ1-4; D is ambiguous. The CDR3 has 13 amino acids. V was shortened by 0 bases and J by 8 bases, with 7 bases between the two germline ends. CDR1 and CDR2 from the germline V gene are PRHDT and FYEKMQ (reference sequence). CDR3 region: CASSLGRVEKLFF. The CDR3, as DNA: TGTGCCAGCAGCTTAGGCCGGGTAGAAAAACTGTTTTTT.

The CDR3 loop reads CASSIGQGIHEQYF. Written as DNA, the CDR3 is TGTGCCAGCAGCATAGGACAGGGAATCCACGAGCAGTACTTC. This chain connects TRBV11-2 to TRBJ2-7, with 8 bases fitting TRBD1. Per the germline V gene, CDR1 is SGHAT and CDR2 is FQNNGV. The CDR3 runs to 14 residues. J lost 5 bases, V lost 5 bases, and 8 bases had no gene match.

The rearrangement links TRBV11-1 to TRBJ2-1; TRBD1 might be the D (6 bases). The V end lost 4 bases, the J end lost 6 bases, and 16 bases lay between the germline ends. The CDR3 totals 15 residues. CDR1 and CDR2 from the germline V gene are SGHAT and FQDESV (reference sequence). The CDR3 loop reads CASSSQGKGFNEQFF. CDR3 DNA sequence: TGTGCCAGCAGCTCACAGGGAAAAGGGTTCAATGAGCAGTTCTTC.

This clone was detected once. CDR3 in amino acids: CATATSEVSYEQYF. DNA of the CDR3: TGTGCCACTGCGACTAGCGAGGTCTCCTACGAGCAGTACTTC. The chain employs TRBV6-5 and TRBJ2-7; 8 bases align to TRBD2. Germline V gives CDR1 MNHEY, CDR2 SVGAGI. The CDR3 runs 14 residues. V lost 10 bases, J lost 0 bases, and 8 bases stayed unmatched.

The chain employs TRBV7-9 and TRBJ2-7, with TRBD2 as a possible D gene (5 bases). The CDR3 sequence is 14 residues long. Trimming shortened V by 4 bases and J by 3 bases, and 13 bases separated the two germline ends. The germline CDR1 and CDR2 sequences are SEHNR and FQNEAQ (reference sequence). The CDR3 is CASSSEVFGYEQYF. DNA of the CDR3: TGTGCCAGCAGCTCGGAGGTTTTTGGCTACGAGCAGTACTTC.

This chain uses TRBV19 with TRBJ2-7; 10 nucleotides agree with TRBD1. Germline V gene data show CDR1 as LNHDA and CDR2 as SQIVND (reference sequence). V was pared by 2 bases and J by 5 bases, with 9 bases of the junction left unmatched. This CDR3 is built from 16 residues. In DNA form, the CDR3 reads TGTGCCAGTAGTATAATCATCGGACAGGGGGTTCACGAGCAGTACTTC. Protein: CASSIIIGQGVHEQYF.

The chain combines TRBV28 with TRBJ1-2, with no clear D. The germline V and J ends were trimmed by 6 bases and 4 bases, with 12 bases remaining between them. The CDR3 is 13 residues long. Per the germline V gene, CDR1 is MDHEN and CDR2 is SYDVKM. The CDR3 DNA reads TGTGCCAGCAGCGACGGGCCACTCTATGGCTACACCTTC. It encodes CASSDGPLYGYTF.